This is a list of T cell receptor beta chains from one sample in a study of HIV-infected children after antiretroviral therapy interruption. TCRdb ran MiXCR on the 3' RACE reads and lists one entry per CDR3 protein. Altogether about 37,000 distinct CDR3 sequences are present, 5% to 8% being singletons, with the ten largest covering approximately 0.9%. The sequencing used CD45RA+ CD4+ T cells from PBMCs, pooled from several time points, collected from a donor given antiretroviral therapy, either interrupted or continuous. Every receptor here comes from a pool of human donors with HIV. Both conserved end residues are part of each CDR3. The order of the fields is D gene, J gene, V gene, clone size, CDR3 DNA, CDR3 protein. D genes are given only for firm matches. Clone sizes are given selectively: once, few, many, or a class where the clone is expanded.

NA,TRBJ1-4,TRBV3-1,few,TGTGCCAGCAGCCAAGGGGCCCCGAATGAAAAACTGTTTTTT,CASSQGAPNEKLFF
NA,TRBJ2-1,TRBV7-8,many,TGTGCCAGCAGCCGAGCTGAAACCTACAATGAGCAGTTCTTC,CASSRAETYNEQFF
NA,TRBJ1-6,TRBV28,many,TGTGCCAGCAGTTTAGGGGCGGATAATTCACCCCTCCACTTT,CASSLGADNSPLHF
TRBD2,TRBJ2-1,TRBV10-1,many,TGCGCCAGCAGTACCGCACGGGGCGGGAGTATTGAGCAGTTCTTC,CASSTARGGSIEQFF
NA,TRBJ2-7,TRBV5-1,many,TGCGCCAGCAGCTTCGGGGCAGCAGCCTTCTACGAGCAGTACTTC,CASSFGAAAFYEQYF
TRBD2,TRBJ2-2,TRBV6-9,NA,TGTGCCAGTAGGCCCGAGGGAGGGGTTGGGGAGCTGTTTTTT,CASRPEGGVGELFF
NA,TRBJ1-4,TRBV12-3/TRBV12-4,few,TGTGCCAGCAGTCGGACAGCGACTAATGAAAAACTGTTTTTT,CASSRTATNEKLFF
NA,TRBJ1-4,TRBV5-1,many,TGCGCCAGCAGCTCCGAGCCAGGTGAAAAACTGTTTTTT,CASSSEPGEKLFF
TRBD1,TRBJ1-2,TRBV3-1,NA,TGTGCTGCGGGACAGTTAAACTATGGCTACACCTTC,CAAGQLNYGYTF
TRBD1,TRBJ1-5,TRBV5-1,few,TGCGCCAGCAGCTTACCCGGGACAGGGTATCGAGGCAATCGGCCCCAGCATTTT,CASSLPGTGYRGNRPQHF
NA,TRBJ1-6,TRBV7-8,many,TGTGCCAGCAGCTCCACAAGGCTGGATAATTCACCCCTCCACTTT,CASSSTRLDNSPLHF
NA,TRBJ2-5,TRBV30,NA,TGTGCCTGGCGAACGGGGGTTGGTCTAGTAATCGGAGAGACCCAGTACTTC,CAWRTGVGLVIGETQYF
TRBD2,TRBJ2-7,TRBV6-6,many,TGTGCCAGCAGGAAGACTAGCGGGGACTCCTACGAGCAGTACTTC,CASRKTSGDSYEQYF
TRBD1,TRBJ2-7,TRBV7-8,medium-sized,TGTGCCAGCAGCCCCAAACCGGGACAGGGGATCTACGAGCAGTACTTC,CASSPKPGQGIYEQYF
NA,TRBJ1-5,TRBV5-5,few,TGTGCCAGCAGCCATGGACCGGAGTATCAGCCCCAGCATTTT,CASSHGPEYQPQHF
NA,TRBJ2-4,TRBV5-1,NA,TGCGCCAGCAGCTTCGGGGGTGAGGACATTCAGTACTTC,CASSFGGEDIQYF
NA,TRBJ1-5,TRBV6-1,many,TGTGCCAGCAGCTTCTCCGGACATGGGCAGCCCCAGCATTTT,CASSFSGHGQPQHF
NA,TRBJ2-1,TRBV19,many,TGTGCCAGCAGTATCCCACTGGGGGGCTATGCTGAGCAGTTCTTC,CASSIPLGGYAEQFF
NA,TRBJ1-2,TRBV12-3/TRBV12-4,few,TGTGCCAGCAGTTTTAGAGGACTGAGCTCTCGTTCCAAGTACACCTTC,CASSFRGLSSRSKYTF
NA,TRBJ2-7,TRBV5-1,many,TGCGCCAGCAGCACCACAGGGGGGGTAACGTTTCAGCAGTACTTC,CASSTTGGVTFQQYF
TRBD2,TRBJ2-5,TRBV4-1,many,TGCGCCAGCAGCCAAGATAGCGGGAGTGGACAAGAGACCCAGTACTTC,CASSQDSGSGQETQYF
TRBD2,TRBJ2-3,TRBV7-9,NA,TGTGCCAGCAGCTTACACACTAGCGGACCCGCGTATTTT,CASSLHTSGPAYF
TRBD1,TRBJ2-5,TRBV2,few,TGTGCCAGCAGTGTTCTGGCTACAGGGGAGGAGACCCAGTACTTC,CASSVLATGEETQYF
TRBD2,TRBJ2-2,TRBV19,many,TGTGCCAGCTCCGGCCTAGCGGGAGTTGGGACCGGGGAGCTGTTTTTT,CASSGLAGVGTGELFF
NA,TRBJ2-5,TRBV18,NA,TGTGCCAGCTCACCAACGGGCAGACAAGAGACCCAGTACTTC,CASSPTGRQETQYF
TRBD1,TRBJ1-5,TRBV27,many,TGTGCCAGCAGTCCCGACAGGGGCAATCAGCCCCAGCATTTT,CASSPDRGNQPQHF
NA,TRBJ1-4,TRBV11-2,few,TGTGCCAGCAGCCCCGGGGACATAGTTAATGAAAAACTGTTTTTT,CASSPGDIVNEKLFF
NA,TRBJ1-1,TRBV29-1,many,TGCAGCGTTGAGGAGGAAACAGCGAACACTGAAGCTTTCTTT,CSVEEETANTEAFF
NA,TRBJ1-1,TRBV12-3/TRBV12-4,many,TGTGCCAGCAGCCCCTATCAGGGGTTGAACACTGAAGCTTTCTTT,CASSPYQGLNTEAFF
NA,TRBJ2-1,TRBV27,many,TGTGCCAGCAGTCCCCGGGGAGCCTCCAATGAGCAGTTCTTC,CASSPRGASNEQFF
TRBD2,TRBJ2-1,TRBV20-1,NA,TGCAGTGCCCAACCCACCGCGACTAGCTGGGAGCAGTTCTTC,CSAQPTATSWEQFF
NA,TRBJ2-3,TRBV12-3/TRBV12-4,many,TGTGCCAGCAGTTTAGTTGACGGGGGCACAGATACGCAGTATTTT,CASSLVDGGTDTQYF
NA,TRBJ1-6,TRBV6-2/TRBV6-3,many,TGTGCCAGCAGACCTAGACGAGGGAATTCACCCCTCCACTTT,CASRPRRGNSPLHF
TRBD1,TRBJ2-2,TRBV6-5,many,TGTGCCAGCGGTGGACAGGGGGAAGGGACCGGGGAGCTGTTTTTT,CASGGQGEGTGELFF
TRBD2,TRBJ2-1,TRBV11-2,many,TGTGCCAGCAGCTTAGATGGGGGACTAGGCAATGAGCAGTTCTTC,CASSLDGGLGNEQFF
TRBD2,TRBJ2-3,TRBV20-1,few,TGCAGTGCTGGTAGCGGGGGGGCGAATACGCAGTATTTT,CSAGSGGANTQYF
NA,TRBJ1-4,TRBV29-1,NA,TGCAGCGCAAAGGACGGTGATGAAAAACTGTTTTTT,CSAKDGDEKLFF
NA,TRBJ2-5,TRBV7-2,many,TGTGCCAGCAGCTTGGGCAGGGACCAAGAGACCCAGTACTTC,CASSLGRDQETQYF
NA,TRBJ2-2,TRBV10-3,many,TGTGCCAGCGGTGATGCCGACACCGGGCAGCTCTACTTT,CASGDADTGQLYF
TRBD1,TRBJ2-6,TRBV6-5,NA,TGTGCCAGCAGCCCGACCAGACAGGGCTCTCAAGGAACTTTC,CASSPTRQGSQGTF
NA,TRBJ2-7,TRBV6-5,NA,TGTGCCAGCAGTTACTCGGGCGAGCAGTACTTC,CASSYSGEQYF
NA,TRBJ2-3,TRBV5-6,many,TGTGCCAGCAGCCCATTGGGAAGGCCTGGCACAGATACGCAGTATTTT,CASSPLGRPGTDTQYF
TRBD1,TRBJ2-1,TRBV20-1,few,TGCAGTGCTGGCCCCGGGACAGACGACAATGAGCAGTTCTTC,CSAGPGTDDNEQFF
NA,TRBJ1-6,TRBV6-6,many,TGTGCCAGCAGTGCAGGGAATTCGCCCCTCTACTTT,CASSAGNSPLYF
NA,TRBJ2-1,TRBV12-3/TRBV12-4,many,TGTGCCAGCAGCCAAGGGAGCGGGCCGCTCTTC,CASSQGSGPLF
TRBD2,TRBJ2-3,TRBV14,many,TGTGCCAGCAGCCAAGTTCGGCGGGAGGTGCGCACAGATACGCAGTATTTT,CASSQVRREVRTDTQYF
TRBD2,TRBJ2-1,TRBV12-3/TRBV12-4,many,TGTGCCAGCAGCCTAAGGGGCAGCGGGGGGGTAGTCTACAATGAGCAGTTCTTC,CASSLRGSGGVVYNEQFF
TRBD2,TRBJ2-1,TRBV4-1,many,TGCGCCAGCAGCCAAGCGGCCCGGACTAGATCCGAGCAGTTCTTC,CASSQAARTRSEQFF
TRBD2,TRBJ2-7,TRBV5-4,few,TGTGCCAGCAGCTTGGCTAGCGGGGGGTTCTACGAGCAGTACTTC,CASSLASGGFYEQYF
NA,TRBJ1-1,TRBV27,many,TGTGCCAGCAGGACCAAAGGGAACACTGAAGCTTTCTTT,CASRTKGNTEAFF
NA,TRBJ2-5,TRBV11-2,few,TGTGCCAGCAGCCCAAAAGAGACCCAGTACTTC,CASSPKETQYF
NA,TRBJ2-7,TRBV5-1,NA,TGCGCCAGCAGCTTGTGGGTCACGCCAACCTACGAGCAGTACTTC,CASSLWVTPTYEQYF
NA,TRBJ1-4,TRBV12-3/TRBV12-4,many,TGTGCCAGCAGGGCTTATAGGGGAAAGACAACTAATGAAAAACTGTTTTTT,CASRAYRGKTTNEKLFF